This T cell receptor (beta chain) was profiled in a study of human T cells and chemical hapten exposure. Time point described: patch test 1, 2 weeks after DPC sensitization. Treatment given: therapeutic diphenylcyclopropenone sensitization with weekly scalp DPC. Trimming cost V 4 bases and J 7 bases; bases outside gene matches: 6. This CDR3 spans 15 amino acids. Germline CDR1 reads SGHDN; CDR2 reads FVKESK. TCRdb passed the RACE reads through MiXCR, listing each CDR3 protein once. The data show more than 65,000 distinct CDR3 sequences, with 10% seen just once and approximately 1.4% held by the top ten.

V and J are TRBV14 and TRBJ2-1; 11 bases are shared with TRBD2. The material sequenced was whole blood, taken in connection with sensitization to the hapten diphenylcyclopropenone (DPC). The source of this sequence is a woman between 50 and 59 years old with alopecia areata. Some clones in this sample may be carry-over from other donors' samples. The CDR3 loop reads CASSLSGRARNEQFF. The CDR3 region has the DNA TGTGCCAGCAGCCTTAGCGGGAGGGCGAGGAATGAGCAGTTCTTC. The full variable domain, in which reference TRBV14 and TRBJ2-1 provide the parts outside the CDR3, is EAGVTQFPSHSVIEKGQTVTLRCDPISGHDNLYWYRRVMGKEIKFLLHFVKESKQDESGMPNNRFLAERTGGTYSTLKVQPAELEDSGVYFCASSLSGRARNEQFFGPGTRLTVL.